The rows below give T cell receptor beta chains drawn from one sample of a study of OX40 agonist ivuxolimab in advanced cancers. Method: immunoSEQ multiplex PCR; TCRdb's copy keeps in-frame clones and lacks some. The table has 100,000 to 130,000 clones, approximately 90% seen once; the top ten hold 1.2%. This sample comprised CD4+ or CD8+ T cells sorted from blood, obtained in a trial of the OX40 agonist ivuxolimab. All receptors derive from an adult with an advanced solid tumor such as melanoma, head and neck, liver or kidney cancer. The CDR3 runs from the conserved cysteine through the conserved F or W. The D gene is left open where the match is weak. Size is omitted from some rows. Given values are once, few, many or a class for expanded clones.

V gene: TRBV28
J gene: TRBJ2-3
D gene: TRBD2
clone size: .
CDR3 protein: CASRGLAGASDTQYF
CDR3 DNA: TGTGCCAGCAGGGGACTAGCGGGAGCATCAGATACGCAGTATTTT

V gene: TRBV11-1
J gene: TRBJ2-1
D gene: .
clone size: .
CDR3 protein: CASSSLRSGSYNEQFF
CDR3 DNA: TGTGCCAGCAGCTCCCTACGGAGCGGCTCCTACAATGAGCAGTTCTTC

V gene: TRBV4-1
J gene: TRBJ2-7
D gene: TRBD2
clone size: .
CDR3 protein: CASSRLPSGSRDEQYF
CDR3 DNA: TGCGCCAGCAGCCGCCTGCCTAGCGGGAGTAGAGACGAGCAGTACTTC

V gene: TRBV7-9
J gene: TRBJ1-1
D gene: .
clone size: .
CDR3 protein: CASSNRFSGTEAFF
CDR3 DNA: TGTGCCAGCAGTAACAGGTTCAGTGGCACTGAAGCTTTCTTT

V gene: TRBV5-6
J gene: TRBJ2-1
D gene: TRBD2
clone size: .
CDR3 protein: CATRSGRASIEQFF
CDR3 DNA: TGTGCCACCCGGAGCGGGAGGGCCTCGATTGAGCAGTTCTTC

V gene: TRBV6-5
J gene: TRBJ1-1
D gene: .
clone size: .
CDR3 protein: CASSYLGTPNTEAFF
CDR3 DNA: TGTGCCAGCAGTTACCTCGGGACGCCCAACACTGAAGCTTTCTTT

V gene: TRBV6-1
J gene: TRBJ2-3
D gene: TRBD1
clone size: .
CDR3 protein: CASSETGGTLYTQYF
CDR3 DNA: TGTGCCAGCAGTGAAACAGGGGGGACCCTATATACGCAGTATTTT

V gene: TRBV30
J gene: TRBJ2-2
D gene: TRBD1
clone size: .
CDR3 protein: CAWRDRGSDTGELFF
CDR3 DNA: TGTGCCTGGCGGGACAGGGGAAGCGACACCGGGGAGCTGTTTTTT

V gene: TRBV6-5
J gene: TRBJ2-2
D gene: .
clone size: .
CDR3 protein: CASYRPNTGELFF
CDR3 DNA: TGTGCCAGCTATCGGCCGAACACCGGGGAGCTGTTTTTT

V gene: TRBV11-1
J gene: TRBJ1-1
D gene: .
clone size: .
CDR3 protein: CASSLQQNTEAFF
CDR3 DNA: TGTGCCAGCAGCCTACAGCAGAACACTGAAGCTTTCTTT

V gene: TRBV15
J gene: TRBJ1-4
D gene: .
clone size: .
CDR3 protein: CATSRDRGANGEKLFF
CDR3 DNA: TGTGCCACCAGCAGAGATCGGGGGGCCAACGGGGAAAAACTGTTTTTT

V gene: TRBV5-4
J gene: TRBJ2-2
D gene: TRBD2
clone size: .
CDR3 protein: CATLAWASGVTGELFF
CDR3 DNA: TGTGCCACTTTAGCTTGGGCTAGCGGCGTCACCGGGGAGCTGTTTTTT

V gene: TRBV30
J gene: TRBJ1-5
D gene: .
clone size: .
CDR3 protein: CAWSYRDNQPQHF
CDR3 DNA: TGTGCCTGGAGTTACAGGGACAATCAGCCCCAGCATTTT

V gene: TRBV15
J gene: TRBJ1-1
D gene: .
clone size: .
CDR3 protein: CATSWKGGFAWSEGLGTEAFF
CDR3 DNA: TGTGCCACCAGCTGGAAGGGGGGCTTTGCTTGGAGCGAGGGCCTCGGGACTGAAGCTTTCTTT

V gene: TRBV2
J gene: TRBJ2-7
D gene: .
clone size: .
CDR3 protein: CASGKSTYEQYF
CDR3 DNA: TGTGCCAGCGGGAAAAGCACCTACGAGCAGTACTTC

V gene: TRBV27
J gene: TRBJ2-1
D gene: TRBD1
clone size: .
CDR3 protein: CASRETGQGYNEQFF
CDR3 DNA: TGTGCCAGCAGGGAGACGGGACAGGGGTACAATGAGCAGTTCTTC

V gene: TRBV5-4
J gene: TRBJ1-1
D gene: TRBD1
clone size: .
CDR3 protein: CASSRQGATMNTEAFF
CDR3 DNA: TGTGCCAGCAGCAGGCAGGGGGCTACTATGAACACTGAAGCTTTCTTT

V gene: TRBV15
J gene: TRBJ2-5
D gene: TRBD1
clone size: .
CDR3 protein: CATSRGQQETQYF
CDR3 DNA: TGTGCCACCAGCAGGGGACAGCAAGAGACCCAGTACTTC

V gene: TRBV13
J gene: TRBJ1-6
D gene: TRBD1
clone size: .
CDR3 protein: CASSLSAGGTGNSPLHF
CDR3 DNA: TGTGCCAGCAGCTTAAGCGCGGGGGGGACAGGGAATTCACCCCTCCACTTT

V gene: TRBV28
J gene: TRBJ2-3
D gene: TRBD2
clone size: .
CDR3 protein: CATRYTGGRADTQYF
CDR3 DNA: TGTGCCACCCGTTATACGGGAGGGCGGGCAGATACGCAGTATTTT

V gene: TRBV28
J gene: TRBJ1-2
D gene: TRBD1
clone size: .
CDR3 protein: CASSLPGQGNYGYTF
CDR3 DNA: TGTGCCAGCAGTTTGCCCGGACAGGGGAACTATGGCTACACCTTC

V gene: TRBV21-1
J gene: TRBJ1-1
D gene: .
clone size: .
CDR3 protein: CASSARQGKDTEAFF
CDR3 DNA: TGTGCCAGCAGCGCCCGACAGGGAAAGGACACTGAAGCTTTCTTT

V gene: TRBV11-2
J gene: TRBJ1-1
D gene: .
clone size: once
CDR3 protein: CASSLGGWRTEAFF
CDR3 DNA: TGTGCCAGCAGCTTAGGGGGCTGGCGTACTGAAGCTTTCTTT

V gene: TRBV9
J gene: TRBJ2-2
D gene: TRBD1
clone size: few
CDR3 protein: CASSARDRGSGELFF
CDR3 DNA: TGTGCCAGCAGCGCAAGGGACAGGGGCTCCGGGGAGCTGTTTTTT

V gene: TRBV14
J gene: TRBJ1-5
D gene: .
clone size: .
CDR3 protein: CASSQVGRGNQPQHF
CDR3 DNA: TGTGCCAGCAGCCAAGTCGGAAGGGGCAATCAGCCCCAGCATTTT

V gene: TRBV14
J gene: TRBJ1-5
D gene: .
clone size: .
CDR3 protein: CASSLKREGSRLGNQPQHF
CDR3 DNA: TGTGCCAGCAGCCTCAAGCGGGAGGGATCGAGGCTGGGCAATCAGCCCCAGCATTTT

V gene: TRBV27
J gene: TRBJ2-7
D gene: TRBD1
clone size: .
CDR3 protein: CASSLFGTGGNEQYF
CDR3 DNA: TGTGCCAGCAGTTTATTTGGGACAGGGGGGAACGAGCAGTACTTC

V gene: TRBV6-5
J gene: TRBJ2-5
D gene: TRBD2
clone size: .
CDR3 protein: CASRPGGGQETQYF
CDR3 DNA: TGTGCCAGCAGACCCGGGGGGGGACAAGAGACCCAGTACTTC

V gene: TRBV27
J gene: TRBJ1-5
D gene: TRBD1
clone size: .
CDR3 protein: CASNPGQGPNQPQHF
CDR3 DNA: TGTGCCAGCAACCCCGGACAGGGACCCAATCAGCCCCAGCATTTT

V gene: TRBV30
J gene: TRBJ2-7
D gene: TRBD2
clone size: .
CDR3 protein: CAWSETSGRREQYF
CDR3 DNA: TGTGCCTGGAGCGAGACTAGCGGGAGGCGAGAGCAGTACTTC

V gene: TRBV6-5
J gene: TRBJ2-2
D gene: .
clone size: .
CDR3 protein: CASSIHGGGTGELFF
CDR3 DNA: TGTGCCAGCAGTATTCATGGGGGCGGCACCGGGGAGCTGTTTTTT

V gene: TRBV28
J gene: TRBJ1-2
D gene: .
clone size: few
CDR3 protein: CASSLFLDTQGYTF
CDR3 DNA: TGTGCCAGCAGTTTATTCCTGGACACTCAGGGCTACACCTTC

V gene: TRBV13
J gene: TRBJ2-7
D gene: .
clone size: once
CDR3 protein: CASSLKGSSYEQYF
CDR3 DNA: TGTGCCAGCAGCCTCAAGGGAAGCTCCTACGAGCAGTACTTC

V gene: TRBV11-2
J gene: TRBJ2-3
D gene: .
clone size: once
CDR3 protein: CASTRGLGTDTQYF
CDR3 DNA: TGTGCCAGCACCCGGGGGTTGGGCACAGATACGCAGTATTTT

V gene: TRBV7-9
J gene: TRBJ1-2
D gene: .
clone size: .
CDR3 protein: CASGEGFMNGYTF
CDR3 DNA: TGTGCCAGCGGGGAGGGGTTTATGAATGGCTACACCTTC

V gene: TRBV14
J gene: TRBJ2-7
D gene: .
clone size: .
CDR3 protein: CASSQDPYSSYEQYF
CDR3 DNA: TGTGCCAGCAGCCAAGATCCTTACTCATCCTACGAGCAGTACTTC

V gene: TRBV5-1
J gene: TRBJ2-7
D gene: .
clone size: .
CDR3 protein: CASSAGVYEQYF
CDR3 DNA: TGCGCCAGCAGCGCAGGGGTCTACGAGCAGTACTTC

V gene: TRBV5-5
J gene: TRBJ1-3
D gene: TRBD1
clone size: .
CDR3 protein: CASSFVLTGQGVGNTIYF
CDR3 DNA: TGTGCCAGCAGCTTCGTACTTACGGGACAGGGAGTTGGAAACACCATATATTTT

V gene: TRBV10-3
J gene: TRBJ1-2
D gene: .
clone size: .
CDR3 protein: CAIRGTPDYGYTF
CDR3 DNA: TGTGCCATCAGGGGGACACCAGACTATGGCTACACCTTC

V gene: TRBV4-2
J gene: TRBJ2-7
D gene: TRBD2
clone size: .
CDR3 protein: CASSQSGREAYEQYF
CDR3 DNA: TGTGCCAGCAGTCAGAGCGGGAGGGAGGCCTACGAGCAGTACTTC

V gene: TRBV19
J gene: TRBJ2-2
D gene: TRBD2
clone size: .
CDR3 protein: CASSRGLADTGELFF
CDR3 DNA: TGTGCCAGTAGTAGGGGACTAGCTGACACCGGGGAGCTGTTTTTT

V gene: TRBV10-2
J gene: TRBJ2-3
D gene: .
clone size: .
CDR3 protein: CASSDFRATDTQYF
CDR3 DNA: TGCGCCAGCAGTGATTTCAGGGCTACAGATACGCAGTATTTT

V gene: TRBV7-9
J gene: TRBJ2-5
D gene: TRBD1
clone size: .
CDR3 protein: CASSITGQTRPTQQYF
CDR3 DNA: TGTGCCAGCAGCATAACGGGACAGACCCGTCCTACCCAGCAGTACTTC

V gene: TRBV21-1
J gene: TRBJ2-7
D gene: .
clone size: .
CDR3 protein: CASSTSTTAGGPYEQYF
CDR3 DNA: TGTGCCAGCAGCACCTCGACTACTGCGGGAGGGCCTTACGAGCAGTACTTC

V gene: TRBV11-1
J gene: TRBJ1-2
D gene: .
clone size: .
CDR3 protein: CASSLEADGLNYGYTF
CDR3 DNA: TGTGCCAGCAGCCTGGAGGCTGACGGACTTAACTATGGCTACACCTTC

V gene: TRBV5-4
J gene: TRBJ2-1
D gene: .
clone size: .
CDR3 protein: CASSFTAYNEQFF
CDR3 DNA: TGTGCCAGCAGCTTTACAGCGTACAATGAGCAGTTCTTC

V gene: TRBV7-2
J gene: TRBJ1-3
D gene: .
clone size: .
CDR3 protein: CASSPDRSSGNTIYF
CDR3 DNA: TGTGCCAGCAGCCCAGACAGGAGCTCTGGAAACACCATATATTTT

V gene: TRBV5-1
J gene: TRBJ1-6
D gene: .
clone size: .
CDR3 protein: CASSPREQANSPLHF
CDR3 DNA: TGCGCCAGCAGCCCCCGGGAACAGGCCAATTCACCCCTCCACTTT

V gene: TRBV19
J gene: TRBJ2-7
D gene: .
clone size: .
CDR3 protein: CASSIDWTARHYEQYF
CDR3 DNA: TGTGCCAGTAGTATAGATTGGACAGCTCGACACTACGAGCAGTACTTC

V gene: TRBV25-1
J gene: TRBJ2-7
D gene: TRBD2
clone size: .
CDR3 protein: CASSPGRGDEQYF
CDR3 DNA: TGTGCCAGCAGTCCAGGGAGGGGCGACGAGCAGTACTTC

V gene: TRBV19
J gene: TRBJ1-2
D gene: .
clone size: .
CDR3 protein: CASSIKLLNYGYTF
CDR3 DNA: TGTGCCAGTAGTATAAAACTCCTTAACTATGGCTACACCTTC